This T cell receptor beta chain was identified in a study of T cell responses to AZD1222 COVID-19 vaccine. Per germline, CDR1 SGHAT and CDR2 FQNNGV. Trimming took 2 bases from V and 2 from J, leaving 0 bases between them. This CDR3 contains 11 residues. TCRdb's table, derived via immunoSEQ multiplex PCR, lists solely in-frame clones and lacks some. In the table there are just under 150,000 clones, approximately 85% of which are singletons. The chain uses TRBV11-2 and TRBJ1-1; no definite D call. The sequence came from an adult who received the MenACWY meningococcal vaccine as a control. Sample: peripheral blood, taken 28 days after the second dose of the MenACWY control vaccine. The CDR3 DNA is TGTGCCAGCAGCTTAAACACTGAAGCTTTCTTT. Translating it yields CASSLNTEAFF.